The rows below give T cell receptor beta chains drawn from one sample of a study of metastatic and nonmetastatic thyroid tumors. TCRdb re-analyzed the PCR reads through MiXCR. The repertoire consists of roughly 18,000 clones, with around a third occurring once and the leading ten covering less than 25%. Sequencing was carried out using adjacent normal tissue. The source of these receptors is a female donor with papillary thyroid cancer or a benign thyroid nodule (not recorded which). Some clones in this sample may be carry-over from other donors' samples. The CDR3 runs from the conserved cysteine through the conserved F or W. D genes are given only for firm matches. Where a row states a size, it is once, few, many or the class of an expanded clone; other rows omit it.

V	J	size	D	CDR3	DNA
TRBV10-3	TRBJ2-1	few	TRBD2	CAITRTSGRISYNEQFF	TGTGCCATCACACGGACTAGCGGGAGGATCTCCTACAATGAGCAGTTCTTC
TRBV15	TRBJ1-2	NA	NA	CATSTPGHTKDYGYTF	TGTGCCACCAGCACCCCGGGCCACACAAAGGATTATGGCTACACCTTC
TRBV7-3	TRBJ2-3	NA	TRBD2	CASSLIPASGGQDTQYF	TGTGCCAGCAGCTTAATCCCGGCTAGCGGGGGACAAGATACGCAGTATTTT
TRBV6-1	TRBJ2-5	few	NA	CAICEGDSIIRQETQYF	TGTGCCATCTGTGAAGGCGACAGCATTATTCGACAAGAGACCCAGTACTTC
TRBV20-1	TRBJ1-2	many	NA	CSAGSYTDGYTF	TGCAGTGCTGGGAGTTACACGGATGGCTACACCTTC
TRBV3-1	TRBJ2-1	NA	TRBD2	CASSRRGGRNEQFF	TGTGCCAGCAGCCGGCGGGGGGGGCGAAATGAGCAGTTCTTC
TRBV20-1	TRBJ1-2	NA	NA	CSAPALDREDGYTF	TGCAGTGCTCCTGCTCTGGACCGCGAAGATGGCTACACCTTC
TRBV5-6	TRBJ1-1	NA	NA	CASSGGYGDTEAFF	TGTGCCAGCTCGGGGGGGTATGGGGACACTGAAGCTTTCTTT
TRBV28	TRBJ2-7	NA	TRBD2	CASSSPFGTNTYEQYF	TGTGCCAGCAGTTCTCCGTTCGGGACTAATACTTACGAGCAGTACTTC
TRBV11-2	TRBJ2-3	NA	NA	CASSLEGLEADTQYF	TGTGCCAGCAGCTTAGAAGGACTGGAGGCAGATACGCAGTATTTT
TRBV6-1	TRBJ1-5	medium-sized	TRBD1	CASSPSGTGVNQPQHF	TGTGCCAGCAGTCCCTCCGGGACAGGGGTAAATCAGCCCCAGCATTTT
TRBV6-1	TRBJ2-7	few	NA	CARRWDGPSYEQYF	TGTGCCAGGAGATGGGACGGACCCTCCTACGAGCAGTACTTC
TRBV7-3	TRBJ2-2	medium-sized	TRBD2	CASSPRTSGGGGTGELFF	TGTGCCAGCAGCCCCCGGACTAGCGGGGGGGGGGGCACCGGGGAGCTGTTTTTT
TRBV20-1	TRBJ2-7	NA	NA	CSAGRRAHEQYF	TGCAGTGCTGGTCGGAGGGCCCACGAGCAGTACTTC
TRBV20-1	TRBJ2-3	NA	NA	CSAPGGLPTDTQYF	TGCAGTGCCCCCGGGGGTCTCCCCACAGATACGCAGTATTTT
TRBV19	TRBJ2-4	NA	TRBD2	CASSWAGGSGIQYF	TGTGCCAGTAGTTGGGCCGGGGGGTCTGGCATTCAGTACTTC
TRBV30	TRBJ1-1	medium-sized	TRBD1	CAWRGQGFRTEAFF	TGTGCCTGGAGGGGACAGGGCTTTCGGACTGAAGCTTTCTTT